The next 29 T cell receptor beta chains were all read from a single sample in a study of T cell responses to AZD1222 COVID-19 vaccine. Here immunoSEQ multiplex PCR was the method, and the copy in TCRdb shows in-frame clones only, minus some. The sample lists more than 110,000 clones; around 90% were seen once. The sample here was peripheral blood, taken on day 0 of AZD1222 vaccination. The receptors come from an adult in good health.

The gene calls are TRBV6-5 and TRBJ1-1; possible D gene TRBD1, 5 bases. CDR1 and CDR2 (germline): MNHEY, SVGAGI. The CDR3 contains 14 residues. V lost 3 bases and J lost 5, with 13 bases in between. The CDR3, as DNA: TGTGCCAGCAGTTATAAGGGGCCGGGGACTGAAGCTTTCTTT. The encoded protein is CASSYKGPGTEAFF.

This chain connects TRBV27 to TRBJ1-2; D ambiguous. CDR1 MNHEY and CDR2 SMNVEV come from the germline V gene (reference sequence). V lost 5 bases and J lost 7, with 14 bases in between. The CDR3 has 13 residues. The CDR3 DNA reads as TGTGCCAGCAGTACCAGTGGGGTAGGTGGCTACACCTTC. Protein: CASSTSGVGGYTF.

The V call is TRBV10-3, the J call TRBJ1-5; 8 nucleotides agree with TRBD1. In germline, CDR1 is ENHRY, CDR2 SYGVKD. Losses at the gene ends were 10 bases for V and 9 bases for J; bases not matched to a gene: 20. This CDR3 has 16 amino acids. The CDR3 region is CATLEAGTGREGPQHF. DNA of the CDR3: TGTGCCACCCTCGAGGCTGGGACAGGACGTGAGGGGCCCCAGCATTTT.

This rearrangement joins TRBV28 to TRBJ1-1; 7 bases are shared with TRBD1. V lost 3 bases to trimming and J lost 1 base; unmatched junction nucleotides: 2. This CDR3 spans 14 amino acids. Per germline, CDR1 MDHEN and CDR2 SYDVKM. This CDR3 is CASSLDRRNTEAFF. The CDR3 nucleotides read TGTGCCAGCAGTTTGGACAGGAGGAACACTGAAGCTTTCTTT.

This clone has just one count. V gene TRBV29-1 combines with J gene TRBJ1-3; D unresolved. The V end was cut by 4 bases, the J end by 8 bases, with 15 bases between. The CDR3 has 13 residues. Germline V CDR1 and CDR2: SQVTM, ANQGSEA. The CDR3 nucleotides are TGCAGCGTTGGATGGGGTTCGCGGGACACCATATATTTT. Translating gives CSVGWGSRDTIYF.

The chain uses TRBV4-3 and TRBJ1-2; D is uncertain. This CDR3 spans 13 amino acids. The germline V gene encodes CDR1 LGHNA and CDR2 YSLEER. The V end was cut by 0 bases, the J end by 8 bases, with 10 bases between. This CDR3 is CASSQDISYGYTF. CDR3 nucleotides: TGCGCCAGCAGCCAAGATATCTCCTACGGCTACACCTTC.

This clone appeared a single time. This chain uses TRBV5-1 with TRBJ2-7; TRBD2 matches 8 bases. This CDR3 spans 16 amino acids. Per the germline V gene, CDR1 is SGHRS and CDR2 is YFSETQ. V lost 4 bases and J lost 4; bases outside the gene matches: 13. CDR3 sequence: CASSPRELAANYEQYF. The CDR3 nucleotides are TGCGCCAGCAGCCCGAGGGAACTAGCGGCCAATTACGAGCAGTACTTC.

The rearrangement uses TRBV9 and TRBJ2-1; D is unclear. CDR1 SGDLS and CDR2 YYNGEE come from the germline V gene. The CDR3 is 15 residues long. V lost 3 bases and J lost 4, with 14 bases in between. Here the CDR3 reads CASSASPGTYNEQFF. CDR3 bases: TGTGCCAGCAGCGCCTCCCCCGGAACATACAATGAGCAGTTCTTC.

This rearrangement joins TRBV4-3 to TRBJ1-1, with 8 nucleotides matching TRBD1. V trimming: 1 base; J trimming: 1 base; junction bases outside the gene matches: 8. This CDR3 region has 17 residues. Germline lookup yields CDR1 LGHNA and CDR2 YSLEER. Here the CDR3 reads CASSQAGRGRGNTEAFF. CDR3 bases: TGCGCCAGCAGCCAAGCGGGCAGGGGGCGCGGGAACACTGAAGCTTTCTTT.

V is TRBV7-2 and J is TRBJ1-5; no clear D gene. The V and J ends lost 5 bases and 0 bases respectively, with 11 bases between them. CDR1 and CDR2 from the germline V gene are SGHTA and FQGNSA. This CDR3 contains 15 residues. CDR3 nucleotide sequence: TGTGCCAGCAGCCCAAGTGGGGATAGCAATCAGCCCCAGCATTTT. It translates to CASSPSGDSNQPQHF.

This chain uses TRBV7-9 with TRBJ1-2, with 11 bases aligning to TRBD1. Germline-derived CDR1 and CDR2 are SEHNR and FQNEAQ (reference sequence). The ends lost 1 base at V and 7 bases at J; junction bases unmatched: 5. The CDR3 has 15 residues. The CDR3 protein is CASSLVGTGGLGYTF. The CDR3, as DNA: TGTGCCAGCAGCTTAGTAGGGACAGGGGGGCTTGGCTACACCTTC.

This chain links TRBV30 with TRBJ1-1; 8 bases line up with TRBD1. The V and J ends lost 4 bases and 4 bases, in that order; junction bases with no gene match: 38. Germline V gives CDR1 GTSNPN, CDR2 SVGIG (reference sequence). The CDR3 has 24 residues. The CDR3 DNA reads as TGTGCCTGGAAAAGTACCTCCGCGCCTCCGAAGGGAGCTGGACAGGGAACCACGCGCACTGAAGCTTTCTTT. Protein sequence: CAWKSTSAPPKGAGQGTTRTEAFF.

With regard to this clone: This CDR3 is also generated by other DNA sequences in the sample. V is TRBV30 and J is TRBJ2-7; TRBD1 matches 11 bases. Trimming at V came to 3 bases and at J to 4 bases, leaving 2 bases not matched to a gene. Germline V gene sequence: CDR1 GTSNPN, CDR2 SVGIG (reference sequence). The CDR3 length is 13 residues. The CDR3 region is CAWSRDRGYEQYF. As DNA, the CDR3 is TGTGCCTGGAGCCGGGACAGGGGGTACGAGCAGTACTTC.

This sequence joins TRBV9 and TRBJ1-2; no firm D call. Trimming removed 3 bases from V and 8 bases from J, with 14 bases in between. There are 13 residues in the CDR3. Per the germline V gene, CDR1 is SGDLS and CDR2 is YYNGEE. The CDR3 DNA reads TGTGCCAGCAGCGCTACCCACGAGGACGGCTACACCTTC. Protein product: CASSATHEDGYTF.

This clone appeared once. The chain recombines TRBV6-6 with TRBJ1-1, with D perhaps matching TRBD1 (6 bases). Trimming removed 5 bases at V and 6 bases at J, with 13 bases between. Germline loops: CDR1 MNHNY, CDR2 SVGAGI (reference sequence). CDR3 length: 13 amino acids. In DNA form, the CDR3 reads TGTGCCAGCAGTGATGACAGGATGGCTGAAGCTTTCTTT. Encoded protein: CASSDDRMAEAFF.

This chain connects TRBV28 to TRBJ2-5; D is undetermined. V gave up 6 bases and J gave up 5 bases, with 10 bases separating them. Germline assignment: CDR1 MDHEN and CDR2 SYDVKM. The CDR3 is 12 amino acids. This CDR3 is CASSQSQETQYF. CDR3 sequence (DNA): TGTGCCAGCAGCCAGAGTCAGGAGACCCAGTACTTC.

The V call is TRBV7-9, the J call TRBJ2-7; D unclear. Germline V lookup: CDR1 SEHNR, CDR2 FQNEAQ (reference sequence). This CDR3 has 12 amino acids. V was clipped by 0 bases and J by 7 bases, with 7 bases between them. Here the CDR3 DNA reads TGTGCCAGCAGCTTAGCGTGGATGGAGCAGTACTTC. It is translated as CASSLAWMEQYF.

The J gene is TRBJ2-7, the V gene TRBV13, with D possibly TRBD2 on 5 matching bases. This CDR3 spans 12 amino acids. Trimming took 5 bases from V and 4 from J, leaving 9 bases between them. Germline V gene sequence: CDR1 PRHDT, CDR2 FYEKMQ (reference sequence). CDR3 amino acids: CASSLLAYEQYF. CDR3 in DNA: TGTGCCAGCAGCCTGCTAGCTTACGAGCAGTACTTC.

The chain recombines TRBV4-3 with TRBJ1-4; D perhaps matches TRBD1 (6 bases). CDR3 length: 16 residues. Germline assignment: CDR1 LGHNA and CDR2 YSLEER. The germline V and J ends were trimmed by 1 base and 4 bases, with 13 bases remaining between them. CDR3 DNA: TGCGCCAGCAGCCAAGGGGCGACAGGATATAATGAAAAACTGTTTTTT. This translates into CASSQGATGYNEKLFF.

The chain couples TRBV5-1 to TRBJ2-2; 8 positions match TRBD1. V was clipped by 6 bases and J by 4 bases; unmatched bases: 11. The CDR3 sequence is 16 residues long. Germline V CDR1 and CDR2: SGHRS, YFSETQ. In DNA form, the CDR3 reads TGCGCCAGCACCCCAAGGGGACAGGACGTCACCGGGGAGCTGTTTTTT. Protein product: CASTPRGQDVTGELFF.

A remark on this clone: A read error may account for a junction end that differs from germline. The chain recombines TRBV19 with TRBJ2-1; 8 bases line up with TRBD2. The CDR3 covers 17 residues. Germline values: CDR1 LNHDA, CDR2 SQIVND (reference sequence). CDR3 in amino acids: CVSSILLAGSSYNEQFF. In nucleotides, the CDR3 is TGTGTCAGTAGTATACTCTTAGCGGGGAGCTCCTACAATGAGCAGTTCTTC.

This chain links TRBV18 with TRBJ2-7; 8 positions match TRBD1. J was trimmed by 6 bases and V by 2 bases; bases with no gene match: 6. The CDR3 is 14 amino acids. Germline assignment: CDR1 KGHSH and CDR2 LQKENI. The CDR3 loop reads CASSPGQGTAEQYF. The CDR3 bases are TGTGCCAGCTCACCAGGACAGGGAACGGCCGAGCAGTACTTC. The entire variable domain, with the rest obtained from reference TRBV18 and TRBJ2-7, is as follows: NAGVMQNPRHLVRRRGQEARLRCSPMKGHSHVYWYRQLPEEGLKFMVYLQKENIIDESGMPKERFSAEFPKEGPSILRIQQVVRGDSAAYFCASSPGQGTAEQYFGPGTRLTVT.

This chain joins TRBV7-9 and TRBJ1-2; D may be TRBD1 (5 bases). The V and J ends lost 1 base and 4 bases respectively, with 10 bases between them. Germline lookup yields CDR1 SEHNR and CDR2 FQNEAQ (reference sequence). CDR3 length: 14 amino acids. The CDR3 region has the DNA TGTGCCAGCAGCTTAGAAGCGGGGGGCTATGGCTACACCTTC. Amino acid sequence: CASSLEAGGYGYTF.

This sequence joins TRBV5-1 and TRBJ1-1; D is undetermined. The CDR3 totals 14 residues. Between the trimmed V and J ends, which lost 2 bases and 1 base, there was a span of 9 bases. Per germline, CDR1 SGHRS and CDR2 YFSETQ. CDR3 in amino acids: CASSFMGRNTEAFF. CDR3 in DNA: TGCGCCAGCAGCTTTATGGGTCGGAACACTGAAGCTTTCTTT.

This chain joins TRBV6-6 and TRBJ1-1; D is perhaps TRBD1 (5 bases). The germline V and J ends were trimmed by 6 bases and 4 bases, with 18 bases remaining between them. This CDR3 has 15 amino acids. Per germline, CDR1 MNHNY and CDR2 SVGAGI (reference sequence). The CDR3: CASSHYGGDRTEAFF. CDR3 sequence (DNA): TGTGCCAGCAGCCATTACGGGGGAGACCGCACTGAAGCTTTCTTT.

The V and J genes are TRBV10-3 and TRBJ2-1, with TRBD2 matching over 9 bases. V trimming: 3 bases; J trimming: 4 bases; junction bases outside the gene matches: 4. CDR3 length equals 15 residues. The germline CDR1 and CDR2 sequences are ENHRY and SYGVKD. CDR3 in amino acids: CAISERSGRYNEQFF. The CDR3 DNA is TGTGCCATCAGTGAAAGGAGCGGGAGGTACAATGAGCAGTTCTTC.

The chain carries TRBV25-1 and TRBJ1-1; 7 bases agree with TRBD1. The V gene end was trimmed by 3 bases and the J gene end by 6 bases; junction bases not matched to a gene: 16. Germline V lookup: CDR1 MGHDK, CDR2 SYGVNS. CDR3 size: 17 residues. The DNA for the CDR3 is TGTGCCAGCAGTGAGCGATCACTGGACAGGCATTCGGCTGAAGCTTTCTTT. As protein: CASSERSLDRHSAEAFF.

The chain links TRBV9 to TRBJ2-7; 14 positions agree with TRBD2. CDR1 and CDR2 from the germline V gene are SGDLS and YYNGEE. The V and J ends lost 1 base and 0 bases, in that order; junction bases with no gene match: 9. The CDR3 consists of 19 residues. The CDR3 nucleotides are TGTGCCAGCAGCGTAAAGGGACTAGCGGGAGTCAGGTGCTCCTACGAGCAGTACTTC. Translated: CASSVKGLAGVRCSYEQYF.

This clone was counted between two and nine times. The CDR3 nucleotides are TGTGCCAGCAGCTTACTTGCTAGGGGGGCCTCTGGAAACACCATATATTTT. The encoded protein is CASSLLARGASGNTIYF. The V call is TRBV7-8, the J call TRBJ1-3; D perhaps matches TRBD1 (6 bases). V was cut by 2 bases and J by 0 bases, with 14 bases left in between. Germline V gives CDR1 SGHVS, CDR2 FQNEAQ. The CDR3 spans 17 residues.